This TCR beta chain was sequenced in a study of PD-1 and CTLA-4 blockade in melanoma. Data came from immunoSEQ multiplex PCR; TCRdb stores just in-frame clones and leaves some out. Of around 21,000 clones listed, about 91% are singletons. The CDR3 is 14 residues long. Between the trimmed V and J ends, which lost 5 bases and 0 bases, there was a span of 9 bases. CDR1 is MDHEN and CDR2 is SYDVKM in the germline V gene. Sequencing was performed on CD8+ T cells from peripheral blood, taken before anti-PD-1 treatment. The chain carries TRBV28 and TRBJ2-3; D is perhaps TRBD1 or TRBD2 (5 bases each). The clonotype originates from a human donor with melanoma. DNA of the CDR3: TGTGCCAGCAGTCTCTGGGACAGCACAGATACGCAGTATTTT. Translating gives CASSLWDSTDTQYF.